This T cell receptor (beta chain) stems from a study of cytomegalovirus exposure and HLA in healthy donors. General study results and limits: Across donors, presence/absence analyses took sequencing depth to be roughly uniform.

In its sample, this clone was seen once. Its antigen is currently unknown. This PCR relied on a set of 60 Vbeta primers and 13 Jbeta primers. Clones were sequenced by immunoSEQ multiplex PCR, and TCRdb holds only the in-frame ones, with some missing. The sample has around 140,000 clones, 65% to 80% seen once. Whereas donors were nominally healthy upon sampling, unrecorded immune exposures were probable. With 0 bases removed from V and 7 bases from J, the gap between germline ends came to 15 bases. This CDR3 contains 16 residues. The germline V gene has CDR1 LGHNA and CDR2 YNFKEQ. This rearrangement joins TRBV4-2 to TRBJ2-2, with D possibly matching TRBD2 (7 bases). The origin of this receptor is a male donor in good health and CMV-seropositive. The sample was PBMCs. The CDR3 spells CASSQDRGGRGGELFF. The CDR3 nucleotides are TGTGCCAGCAGCCAAGATAGGGGGGGGCGCGGCGGGGAGCTGTTTTTT.